This entry is about one T cell receptor (beta chain). Its antigen is not identified. These data originate in a study of CXCR3-negative and CXCR3-positive naive CD8 T cells. Study observations and caveats: Both of the naive subsets showed about the same high diversity, but memory CD8+ cells had much less. The TRB CDR3s that CXCR3-positive naive cells carried were more hydrophobic than those of CXCR3-negative naive cells.

The libraries of TRB cDNA were constructed through 5' RACE using UMI labels. TCRdb reprocessed the 5' RACE reads and keeps a single row for each CDR3 protein, giving no DNA. This table holds about 98,000 distinct CDR3 sequences. Subsets of CD8+ T cells were each sorted in triplicate at 300,000 or so cells apiece. CD45RO-CCR7+CD27+CD95- characterized naive CD8+ T cells. Germline values: CDR1 SQVTM, CDR2 ANQGSEA. This CDR3 is built from 11 residues. Specimen: naive CXCR3+ CD8+ T cells from blood. Subset here: CD45RO-CCR7+CD27+CD95- naive CD8+ T cells expressing CXCR3 (TNR3+). The rearrangement uses TRBV29-1 and TRBJ1-5; the D call of TRBD1 rests on TCRdb alone, since no DNA is present to check it. The receptor's source is a human donor in good health. Some clones in this sample may be carry-over from other donors' samples. The CDR3: CSVTGNQPQHF.